This T cell receptor beta chain was sequenced in a study of blood T cell repertoires in COVID-19. Looking at the study overall: Acute and convalescent COVID-19 specimens originated in the United States, Italy and Spain.

The method was immunoSEQ multiplex PCR; TCRdb's version includes in-frame clones alone and lacks a portion of them. This sample has about 69,000 clones; 80% to 95% occur once, and the top ten carry approximately 4.8%. There are 17 residues in the CDR3. Germline-derived CDR1 and CDR2 are KGHSH and LQKENI. V trimming: 0 bases; J trimming: 5 bases; junction bases outside the gene matches: 13. This clone occurred once. The gene calls are TRBV18 and TRBJ2-7; 7 bases are a match to TRBD1. The sequencing input was peripheral blood. The clonotype was recovered from a woman aged 60-70 years with active COVID-19. CDR3 nucleotides: TGTGCCAGCTCACCACCACGCTTTGGGACAGATTCCGACGAGCAGTACTTC. This gives the protein CASSPPRFGTDSDEQYF.